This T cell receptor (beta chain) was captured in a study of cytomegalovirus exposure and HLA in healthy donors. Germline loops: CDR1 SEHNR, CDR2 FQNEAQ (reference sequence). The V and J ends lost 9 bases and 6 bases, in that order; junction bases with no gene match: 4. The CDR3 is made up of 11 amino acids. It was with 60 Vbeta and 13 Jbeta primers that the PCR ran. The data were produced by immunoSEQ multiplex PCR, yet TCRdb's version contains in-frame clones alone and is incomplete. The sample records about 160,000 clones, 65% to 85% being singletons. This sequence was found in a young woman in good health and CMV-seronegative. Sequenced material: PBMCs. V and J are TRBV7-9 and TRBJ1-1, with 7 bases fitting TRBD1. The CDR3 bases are TGTGCCAGACAACAGGGGTCTGAAGCTTTCTTT. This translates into CARQQGSEAFF.